The clone carrying this T cell receptor beta chain was recorded once. This CDR3 comprises 15 residues. The ends were cut back, 3 bases at V and 0 bases at J, with 8 bases in the middle. TCRdb reanalysed the RT-PCR reads using MiXCR and keeps one entry per CDR3 protein. This table has about 680,000 distinct CDR3 sequences, approximately 15% appearing once. The TCR comes from a female donor in good health, serving as a healthy control. The rearrangement uses TRBV12-3 or TRBV12-4 and TRBJ1-4; D unclear. The material sequenced was memory CD4+ T cells from blood. This chain's CDR3 is CASSFSDATNEKLFF. The CDR3 coding sequence is TGTGCCAGCAGTTTCTCTGATGCAACTAATGAAAAACTGTTTTTT.